These 20 T cell receptor beta chains share one sample of origin, sequenced in a study of cytomegalovirus exposure and HLA in healthy donors. This PCR relied on a set of 60 Vbeta primers and 13 Jbeta primers. TCRdb's table, derived via immunoSEQ multiplex PCR, lists solely in-frame clones and lacks some. Altogether 100,000 or so clones are present, around 80% being singletons, with the ten largest covering approximately 2.5%. Sequencing used PBMCs. All receptors derive from a female donor in good health and CMV-seronegative.

This chain's CDR3 is CASSLLPLGGDKRGTQYF. In DNA form, the CDR3 reads TGTGCCAGCAGCTTACTCCCGTTAGGGGGGGATAAGAGAGGGACCCAGTACTTC. The chain recombines TRBV7-2 with TRBJ2-5, with D perhaps matching TRBD2 (7 bases). The CDR3 runs 18 residues. Looked up from germline, CDR1 is SGHTA and CDR2 is FQGNSA. With 2 bases removed from V and 7 bases from J, the gap between germline ends came to 26 bases.

The chain recombines TRBV5-6 with TRBJ2-1, with 7 bases matching TRBD2. Germline V gene data show CDR1 as SGHDT and CDR2 as YYEEEE. The CDR3 has 15 residues. The V and J ends lost 2 bases and 3 bases, in that order; junction bases with no gene match: 5. The CDR3 region has the DNA TGTGCCAGCAGCTTTCGGGCTAGCGGCTACAATGAGCAGTTCTTC. Its translation: CASSFRASGYNEQFF.

The chain joins TRBV4-2 to TRBJ1-5; 7 bases line up with TRBD1. The CDR3 is made up of 19 amino acids. CDR1 and CDR2 (germline): LGHNA, YNFKEQ. Trimming took 1 base from V and 0 from J; bases not matched to a gene: 12. The CDR3 DNA sequence: TGTGCCAGCAGCCAAGTACCAAGAGCCGGGACAGATAGCAATCAGCCCCAGCATTTT. Its translation: CASSQVPRAGTDSNQPQHF.

A remark on this clone: An end of the junction does not agree with germline; a read error may underlie this. The chain employs TRBV7-9 and TRBJ2-7; 10 bases align to TRBD2. CDR1 and CDR2 from the germline V gene are SEHNR and FQNEAQ (reference sequence). The CDR3 covers 12 residues. The CDR3 loop is CSSSGGGDEQYF. Written as DNA, the CDR3 is TGTTCCAGCAGCGGGGGGGGCGACGAGCAGTACTTC.

This chain links TRBV4-3 with TRBJ2-4; D may be TRBD2 (7 bases). Germline assignment: CDR1 LGHNA and CDR2 YSLEER. Deletions cut 2 bases from V and 8 bases from J, with 16 bases between. The CDR3 sequence is 15 residues long. CDR3 DNA sequence: TGCGCCAGCAGCCAAAGTTCGGGGGGCGGGGACATTCAGTACTTC. Translating it yields CASSQSSGGGDIQYF.

This chain links TRBV7-9 with TRBJ2-3, with D unclear. The V gene's germline CDR1 is SEHNR and CDR2 FQNEAQ (reference sequence). There are 12 residues in the CDR3. The germline V and J ends were trimmed by 4 bases and 1 base, with 3 bases remaining between them. For the CDR3, the DNA is TGTGCCAGCAGCTCGGGCACAGATACGCAGTATTTT. This encodes CASSSGTDTQYF.

The chain is built from TRBV19 and TRBJ1-1; D is perhaps TRBD1 (6 bases). CDR3 length: 14 residues. Trimming shortened V by 3 bases and J by 0 bases, and 8 bases separated the two germline ends. In germline, CDR1 is LNHDA, CDR2 SQIVND (reference sequence). The CDR3 DNA reads TGTGCCAGTAGTATGGGACATATGAACACTGAAGCTTTCTTT. Amino acid sequence: CASSMGHMNTEAFF.

This chain uses TRBV9 with TRBJ2-7; 7 positions match TRBD1. The junction had 4 bases not matched to a gene; V was cut back by 8 bases and J by 2 bases. The CDR3 contains 12 residues. Germline-derived CDR1 and CDR2 are SGDLS and YYNGEE. CDR3 amino acids: CARLRGPYEQYF. The CDR3 nucleotides read TGTGCCAGGCTGAGGGGGCCCTACGAGCAGTACTTC.

The gene calls are TRBV9 and TRBJ1-6, with 7 bases matching TRBD1. The J segment lost 5 bases and the V segment lost 3 bases, leaving 5 bases of the junction unmatched. The CDR3 extends over 15 amino acids. In germline, CDR1 is SGDLS, CDR2 YYNGEE. DNA of the CDR3: TGTGCCAGCAGCGCGGCAGGGGGAAATAATTCACCCCTCCACTTT. Encoded protein: CASSAAGGNNSPLHF.

The rearrangement joins TRBV18 to TRBJ2-7, with TRBD1 matching 11 bases. J gave up 6 bases and V 3 bases, and 4 bases lay outside the gene matches. The CDR3 is 14 amino acids. Germline loops: CDR1 KGHSH, CDR2 LQKENI. CDR3 sequence (DNA): TGTGCCAGCTCACCCTCCGGGACAGGGGGCGAGCAGTACTTC. Translation: CASSPSGTGGEQYF.

The chain employs TRBV7-9 and TRBJ1-2; 9 bases are shared with TRBD1. The CDR3 totals 16 residues. Per germline, CDR1 SEHNR and CDR2 FQNEAQ (reference sequence). V lost 0 bases, J lost 6 bases, and 8 bases stayed unmatched. The CDR3 DNA follows: TGTGCCAGCAGCTTAGCTGGTGGGACAGGGAATCATGGCTACACCTTC. It encodes CASSLAGGTGNHGYTF.

J is TRBJ2-5 and V is TRBV7-2; D may be TRBD2 (5 bases). The CDR3 loop spans 13 amino acids. V gave up 5 bases and J gave up 4 bases, with 11 bases separating them. CDR1 SGHTA and CDR2 FQGNSA come from the germline V gene. CDR3 sequence reads: CASSLPRGETQYF. The CDR3 DNA reads TGTGCCAGCAGCCTACCACGGGGAGAGACCCAGTACTTC.

The CDR3 sequence is CASSLGQGSTDTQYF. The DNA of the CDR3 is TGTGCCAGCAGCTTGGGGCAGGGGAGCACAGATACGCAGTATTTT. The gene calls are TRBV5-4 and TRBJ2-3; TRBD1 might be the D (6 bases). Per germline, CDR1 SGHNT and CDR2 YYREEE (reference sequence). Trimming pared 0 bases from V and 0 bases from J, leaving 8 bases between. This CDR3 has 15 amino acids.

The chain joins TRBV23-1 to TRBJ2-1; 10 bases map to TRBD1. TRBV23-1 is reported as an ORF; its role is uncertain. The V segment lost 2 bases and the J segment 4 bases; nucleotides outside the gene matches: 8. This CDR3 is built from 17 residues. CDR3 sequence reads: CASSQTSSGQGYNEQFF. For the CDR3, the DNA is TGCGCCAGCAGTCAAACCTCATCGGGACAGGGGTACAATGAGCAGTTCTTC.

This clone was seen once. The rearrangement uses TRBV25-1 and TRBJ1-2, with D uncertain. From germline, CDR1 is MGHDK and CDR2 SYGVNS. The CDR3 covers 14 residues. Trimming took 3 bases from V and 1 from J, leaving 9 bases between them. The CDR3 loop reads CASSDRGGNYGYTF. The DNA for the CDR3 is TGTGCCAGCAGTGATCGGGGAGGTAACTATGGCTACACCTTC.

The CDR3 DNA follows: TGTGCCAGCTCACCGCGGGGCGGGGGCGAAAAACTGTTTTTT. It codes for CASSPRGGGEKLFF. This sequence joins TRBV18 and TRBJ1-4; the D gene is possibly TRBD1 (6 bases). This CDR3 contains 14 residues. The V gene lost 3 bases and the J gene lost 8 bases, with 13 bases spanning the gap. Germline V gene data show CDR1 as KGHSH and CDR2 as LQKENI. Looking up the rest from reference TRBV18 and TRBJ1-4 gives the full variable domain: NAGVMQNPRHLVRRRGQEARLRCSPMKGHSHVYWYRQLPEEGLKFMVYLQKENIIDESGMPKERFSAEFPKEGPSILRIQQVVRGDSAAYFCASSPRGGGEKLFFGSGTQLSVL.

The chain employs TRBV6-6 and TRBJ2-5, with TRBD2 as a possible D gene (6 bases). The J call may be faulty, since TRBJ2-7 better matches the DNA end. The CDR3 runs 13 residues. Per germline, CDR1 MNHNY and CDR2 SVGAGI (reference sequence). The DNA of the CDR3 is TGTGCCAGCAGAGGGACTTCCTCCTACGAGCAGTACTTC. Translation gives CASRGTSSYEQYF.

This clone was seen only a few times. The chain has TRBV7-8 and TRBJ1-5; 7 bases line up with TRBD1. The CDR3 spans 14 residues. CDR1 and CDR2 (germline): SGHVS, FQNEAQ. The ends lost 6 bases at V and 0 bases at J; junction bases unmatched: 2. The CDR3 here is CASSRDSSNQPQHF. The DNA for the CDR3 is TGTGCCAGCAGTCGGGACAGTAGCAATCAGCCCCAGCATTTT.

The chain combines TRBV30 with TRBJ2-7; 7 bases match TRBD1. The length of the CDR3 is 14 residues. V dropped 8 bases and J dropped 0; count of bases not matched to a gene: 10. Germline assignment: CDR1 GTSNPN and CDR2 SVGIG (reference sequence). The CDR3 DNA follows: TGTGCCAGTACAAGGGGGCCCAACTCCTACGAGCAGTACTTC. Its protein is CASTRGPNSYEQYF.

The chain joins TRBV6-6 to TRBJ1-4; 8 nucleotides agree with TRBD1. This CDR3 is built from 15 residues. V lost 6 bases, J lost 2 bases, and 5 bases stayed unmatched. Germline V gene lookup returns CDR1 MNHNY and CDR2 SVGAGI (reference sequence). This CDR3 is CASSLRDRTNEKLFF. The CDR3, as DNA: TGTGCCAGCAGCCTTCGGGACAGGACTAATGAAAAACTGTTTTTT.